The source of this TCR beta chain is a study of T cells after posttransplantation cyclophosphamide. Overall study findings and caveats: Skin or GI-infiltrating T cells shared few TRB sequences with blood. Recipient CMV seropositivity and CMV reactivation strongly tracked TRB clonality.

Germline V gene sequence: CDR1 KGHSH, CDR2 LQKENI. This CDR3 is 24 amino acids long. After removal of 3 bases from V and 4 bases from J, the junction contained 31 bases not matched to a gene. This clone ranks as medium-sized. The antigen remains unidentified. A marrow graft followed busulfan-fludarabine conditioning, with cyclophosphamide on days +3 and +4. TCRdb's copy holds only in-frame clones and misses some; the assay was immunoSEQ multiplex PCR. The sample includes about 7,200 clones, none of them occurring once. The specimen comprised PBMCs, sampled after allogeneic stem cell transplant with posttransplant cyclophosphamide. The clonotype was recovered from a female patient in her fifties or sixties who received an allogeneic stem cell transplant from a related donor, was CMV-positive, and had no GVHD. The graft donor may have given rise to some T cells. The chain links TRBV18 to TRBJ2-2, with 8 bases matching TRBD2. The CDR3 loop is CASSPPGMVVAGPPGGRSTGELFF. For the CDR3, the DNA is TGTGCCAGCTCACCCCCGGGAATGGTTGTAGCGGGACCCCCTGGGGGAAGGTCCACCGGGGAGCTGTTTTTT.